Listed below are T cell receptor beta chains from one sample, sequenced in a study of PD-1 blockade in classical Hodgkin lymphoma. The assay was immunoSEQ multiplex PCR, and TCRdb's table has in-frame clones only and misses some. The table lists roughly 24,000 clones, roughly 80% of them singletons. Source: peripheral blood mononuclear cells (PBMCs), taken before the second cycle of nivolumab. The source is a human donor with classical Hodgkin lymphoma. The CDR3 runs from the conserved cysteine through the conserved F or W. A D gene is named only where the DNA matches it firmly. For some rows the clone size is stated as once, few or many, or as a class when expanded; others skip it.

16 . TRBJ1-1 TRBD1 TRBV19 CATKPGQSPMNTEAFF TGTGCCACTAAGCCGGGACAGTCTCCAATGAACACTGAAGCTTTCTTT
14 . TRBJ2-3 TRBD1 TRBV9 CASSNRGGADTQYF TGTGCCAGCAGCAACCGAGGGGGCGCAGATACGCAGTATTTT
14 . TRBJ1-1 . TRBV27 CASSLGAGYAEAFF TGTGCCAGCAGTTTAGGGGCAGGGTATGCTGAAGCTTTCTTT
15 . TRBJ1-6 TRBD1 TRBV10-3 CAISRTGESNSPLHF TGTGCCATCAGCCGGACAGGGGAATCAAATTCACCCCTCCACTTT
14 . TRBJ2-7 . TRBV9 CASSLRDGPYEQYF TGTGCCAGCAGCCTCCGGGACGGCCCCTACGAGCAGTACTTC
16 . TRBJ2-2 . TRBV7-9 CASSSVGRMGTGELFF TGTGCCAGCAGCTCAGTGGGCAGGATGGGCACCGGGGAGCTGTTTTTT
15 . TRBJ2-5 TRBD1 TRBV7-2 CASSFGQGIQETQYF TGTGCCAGCAGCTTCGGACAGGGCATACAAGAGACCCAGTACTTC
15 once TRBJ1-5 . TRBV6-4 CASSDSRQANQPQHF TGTGCCAGCAGTGACTCGAGGCAGGCCAATCAGCCCCAGCATTTT
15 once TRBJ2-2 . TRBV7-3 CASSLNPRGIGELFF TGTGCCAGCAGCTTAAACCCCCGGGGGATCGGGGAGCTGTTTTTT
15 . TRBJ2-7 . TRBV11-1 CASSQEYGDMGEQYF TGTGCCAGCAGCCAAGAATACGGGGACATGGGCGAGCAGTACTTC
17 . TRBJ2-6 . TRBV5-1 CASSLVLGGTGANVLTF TGCGCCAGCAGCTTGGTCCTGGGAGGTACAGGGGCCAACGTCCTGACTTTC
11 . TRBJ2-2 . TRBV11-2 CASSLTGELFF TGTGCCAGCAGCTTAACCGGGGAGCTGTTTTTT
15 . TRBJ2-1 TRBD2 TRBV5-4 CASSQEGTILSSQFF TGTGCCAGCAGCCAAGAAGGGACTATCCTTAGTTCGCAGTTCTTC
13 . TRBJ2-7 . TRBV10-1 CASSENLGDEQYF TGCGCCAGCAGTGAAAACTTGGGAGACGAGCAGTACTTC
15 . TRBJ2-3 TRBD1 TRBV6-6 CASSRDSPSTDTQYF TGTGCCAGCAGTCGGGACAGCCCTAGCACAGATACGCAGTATTTT
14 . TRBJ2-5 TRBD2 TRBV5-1 CASSGSGEQETQYF TGCGCCAGCAGCGGTAGCGGGGAACAAGAGACCCAGTACTTC
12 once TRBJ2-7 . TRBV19 CASSSTTYEQYF TGTGCCAGTAGTTCAACCACCTACGAGCAGTACTTC
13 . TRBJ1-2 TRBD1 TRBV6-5 CASSSRTGRGYTF TGTGCCAGCAGTTCCCGGACAGGGAGGGGCTACACCTTC
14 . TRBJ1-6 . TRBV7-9 CASSADSLGSPLHF TGTGCCAGCAGCGCGGACAGTCTGGGTTCACCCCTCCACTTT
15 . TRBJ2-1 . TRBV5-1 CASSFGTGSYNEQFF TGCGCCAGCAGCTTCGGGACGGGTTCCTACAATGAGCAGTTCTTC
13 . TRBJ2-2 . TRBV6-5 CASSYFAFGELFF TGTGCCAGCAGTTACTTTGCTTTCGGGGAGCTGTTTTTT
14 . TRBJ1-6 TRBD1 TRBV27 CASSPGTVNSPLHF TGTGCCAGCAGTCCTGGGACAGTAAATTCACCCCTCCACTTT
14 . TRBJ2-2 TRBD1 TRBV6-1 CASILTGGIGELFF TGTGCCAGCATCTTGACAGGGGGGATCGGGGAGCTGTTTTTT
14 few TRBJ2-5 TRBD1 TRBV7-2 CASRTDRGGETQYF TGTGCCAGCAGGACCGACAGGGGGGGAGAGACCCAGTACTTC
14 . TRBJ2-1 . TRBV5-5 CASLSAPQGYEQFF TGTGCCAGCTTAAGCGCCCCTCAAGGCTATGAGCAGTTCTTC
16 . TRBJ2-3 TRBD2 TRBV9 CASSVGGTSGGDTQYF TGTGCCAGCAGCGTAGGGGGGACTAGCGGTGGAGATACGCAGTATTTT
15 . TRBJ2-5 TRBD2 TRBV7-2 CASSFVAGAGETQYF TGTGCCAGCAGCTTCGTAGCGGGGGCAGGGGAGACCCAGTACTTC
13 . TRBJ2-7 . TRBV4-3 CASSPRDGYEQYF TGCGCCAGCAGCCCCCGGGACGGATACGAGCAGTACTTC
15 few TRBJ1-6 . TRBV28 CASSLGGGYWSPLHF TGTGCCAGCAGTTTAGGCGGGGGGTATTGGTCACCCCTCCACTTT
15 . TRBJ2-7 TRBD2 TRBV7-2 CASSWGSGPSYEQYF TGTGCCAGCAGCTGGGGTAGCGGGCCCTCCTACGAGCAGTACTTC
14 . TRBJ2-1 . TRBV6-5 CASNTGFSYNEQFF TGTGCCAGCAACACAGGGTTTTCCTACAATGAGCAGTTCTTC